The 27 T cell receptor beta chains listed next were all sequenced from one sample in a study of CD8 T cells in Susac syndrome. Reverse transcription of 0.5 to 1 ug RNA used random hexamers. TCRdb re-derived calls from the immunoSEQ multiplex PCR reads in MiXCR, one entry per CDR3 protein. The repertoire holds approximately 210,000 distinct CDR3 sequences, around 93% seen once, with approximately 0.15% in the top ten. Sample: CD4+ T cells from PBMCs. All receptors derive from a human donor with Susac syndrome.

The chain carries TRBV3-1 and TRBJ2-7; D is uncertain. The CDR3 is 13 amino acids. Per germline, CDR1 LGHDT and CDR2 YNNKEL (reference sequence). V lost 0 bases and J lost 4, with 7 bases in between. CDR3 region: CASSQESWYEQYF. DNA for the CDR3: TGTGCCAGCAGCCAAGAAAGTTGGTACGAGCAGTACTTC.

The V and J genes are TRBV6-2 or TRBV6-3 and TRBJ2-5, with 8 bases aligning to TRBD2. The ends lost 6 bases at V and 7 bases at J; junction bases unmatched: 7. Per the germline V gene, CDR1 is MNHEY and CDR2 is SVGEGT. The CDR3 totals 13 residues. The CDR3 sequence: CASSRGGPGTQYF. CDR3 nucleotides: TGTGCCAGCAGCCGCGGGGGGCCCGGGACCCAGTACTTC.

CDR3 in DNA: TGCGCCAGCAGCTCAGATGAAAAACTGTTTTTT. Translated, it gives CASSSDEKLFF. The chain uses TRBV5-1 and TRBJ1-4; the D is unclear. The ends were cut back, 3 bases at V and 6 bases at J, with 3 bases in the middle. This CDR3 has 11 amino acids. The germline gives CDR1 SGHRS, CDR2 YFSETQ.

The rearrangement links TRBV6-6 to TRBJ1-3; D unclear. Looked up from germline, CDR1 is MNHNY and CDR2 is SVGAGI (reference sequence). Trimming cost V 5 bases and J 4 bases, with 6 bases left between them. This CDR3 contains 12 residues. CDR3 region: CASSTLGNTIYF. Written as DNA, the CDR3 is TGTGCCAGCAGTACCTTAGGAAACACCATATATTTT.

The chain has TRBV12-3 or TRBV12-4 and TRBJ1-4, with 8 positions matching TRBD1. The CDR3 covers 16 residues. With V trimmed by 1 base and J by 5 bases, 6 bases remained unmatched. Here the CDR3 reads CASSLGLGQENEKLFF. CDR3 nucleotides: TGTGCCAGCAGTTTAGGCTTGGGACAGGAGAATGAAAAACTGTTTTTT.

CDR3 sequence (DNA): TGTGCCAGCGGAACTCCTGGGGGATCACCCCTCCACTTT. Translating gives CASGTPGGSPLHF. The chain recombines TRBV3-1 with TRBJ1-6, with D maybe TRBD1 (5 bases). Per the germline V gene, CDR1 is LGHDT and CDR2 is YNNKEL (reference sequence). The length of the CDR3 is 13 residues. Trimming stripped 8 bases from V and 10 bases from J, with 15 bases between.

This chain uses TRBV20-1 with TRBJ2-1; TRBD1 agrees at 7 bases. Per germline, CDR1 DFQATT and CDR2 SNEGSKA (reference sequence). Losses at the gene ends were 2 bases for V and 2 bases for J; bases not matched to a gene: 9. The CDR3 extends over 16 amino acids. For the CDR3, the DNA is TGCAGTGCTAGAACGGACAGGTCTGAGACCTACAATGAGCAGTTCTTC. Translating gives CSARTDRSETYNEQFF.

The chain recombines TRBV3-1 with TRBJ1-2; D perhaps matches TRBD1 (5 bases). Between the trimmed V and J ends, which lost 1 base and 3 bases, there was a span of 12 bases. Germline V gene lookup returns CDR1 LGHDT and CDR2 YNNKEL (reference sequence). The CDR3 contains 15 residues. The DNA of the CDR3 is TGTGCCAGCAGCCAAGCATGGGGACGGGACTATGGCTACACCTTC. This encodes CASSQAWGRDYGYTF.

The gene calls are TRBV20-1 and TRBJ2-1; D could derive from TRBD1 or TRBD2 (5 bases each). Germline V gene sequence: CDR1 DFQATT, CDR2 SNEGSKA (reference sequence). Trimming left V 5 bases short and J 9 bases short, with 14 bases between. This CDR3 has 12 residues. CDR3: CSAPSRDGEQFF. CDR3 sequence (DNA): TGCAGTGCTCCCTCAAGGGACGGTGAGCAGTTCTTC.

The chain couples TRBV20-1 to TRBJ2-7, with D maybe TRBD2 (6 bases). V dropped 0 bases and J dropped 0 bases, with 9 bases sitting between them. Germline loops: CDR1 DFQATT, CDR2 SNEGSKA (reference sequence). The CDR3 consists of 14 residues. CDR3 amino acids: CSARDGGNSYEQYF. CDR3 in DNA: TGCAGTGCTAGAGATGGGGGGAACTCCTACGAGCAGTACTTC.

The rearrangement joins TRBV19 to TRBJ1-1, with a possible D match to TRBD1 (6 bases). The CDR3 contains 14 residues. Trimming pared 3 bases from V and 1 base from J, leaving 9 bases between. Per germline, CDR1 LNHDA and CDR2 SQIVND (reference sequence). The CDR3 DNA is TGTGCCAGTAGTATGGCCAGGGGGAACACTGAAGCTTTCTTT. Translation gives CASSMARGNTEAFF.

The rearrangement joins TRBV19 to TRBJ1-1; 9 bases are a match to TRBD1. CDR3 length equals 14 residues. The V gene end was trimmed by 1 base and the J gene end by 3 bases; junction bases not matched to a gene: 0. Germline-derived CDR1 and CDR2 are LNHDA and SQIVND (reference sequence). DNA of the CDR3: TGTGCCAGTAGTATAGGACAGGGGGACACTGAAGCTTTCTTT. Protein: CASSIGQGDTEAFF.

The V gene is TRBV29-1, the J gene TRBJ2-1; 7 nucleotides line up with TRBD2. The CDR3 length is 11 residues. The V and J ends lost 7 bases and 8 bases, in that order; junction bases with no gene match: 5. Germline CDR1 SQVTM, CDR2 ANQGSEA. CDR3 nucleotides: TGCAGCGCAACCCGGGGGGATGAGCAGTTCTTC. It specifies CSATRGDEQFF.

The gene calls are TRBV25-1 and TRBJ1-1; TRBD1 might be the D (5 bases). Germline V gives CDR1 MGHDK, CDR2 SYGVNS. Trimming left V 7 bases short and J 9 bases short, with 18 bases between. This CDR3 is built from 13 residues. Here the CDR3 DNA reads TGTGCCAGCACCCAAGCGACAGCGACTAAAGCTTTCTTT. Encoded protein: CASTQATATKAFF. Full variable domain (rest looked up from reference TRBV25-1 and TRBJ1-1): EADIYQTPRYLVIGTGKKITLECSQTMGHDKMYWYQQDPGMELHLIHYSYGVNSTEKGDLSSESTVSRIRTEHFPLTLESARPSHTSQYLCASTQATATKAFFGQGTRLTVV.

This sequence joins TRBV19 and TRBJ1-6, with D possibly matching TRBD1 (5 bases). The CDR3 is 15 residues long. V dropped 1 base and J dropped 5 bases, with 9 bases sitting between them. The V gene's germline CDR1 is LNHDA and CDR2 SQIVND (reference sequence). The CDR3 sequence: CASSIGRDDNSPLHF. CDR3 coding DNA: TGTGCCAGTAGTATAGGTAGGGACGATAATTCACCCCTCCACTTT.

V and J are TRBV12-3 or TRBV12-4 and TRBJ1-1; D perhaps matches TRBD1 (5 bases). Trimming stripped 4 bases from V and 0 bases from J, with 12 bases between. The CDR3 runs to 15 residues. CDR3 sequence (DNA): TGTGCCAGCAGTTCACGGCCGACAGTGAACACTGAAGCTTTCTTT. Its translation: CASSSRPTVNTEAFF.

The chain recombines TRBV20-1 with TRBJ1-1; TRBD1 agrees at 7 bases. CDR1 and CDR2 (germline): DFQATT, SNEGSKA (reference sequence). CDR3 length equals 15 residues. The trim removed 0 bases at V and 1 base at J, leaving 5 bases unmatched. The CDR3 spells CSAREGTDTNTEAFF. The DNA for the CDR3 is TGCAGTGCTAGAGAGGGGACAGATACGAACACTGAAGCTTTCTTT.

The genes are TRBV7-8 and TRBJ1-4; possible D gene TRBD1, 5 bases. The CDR3 has 15 residues. Germline V gene sequence: CDR1 SGHVS, CDR2 FQNEAQ. The V gene lost 1 base and the J gene lost 5 bases, with 11 bases spanning the gap. The CDR3 nucleotides read TGTGCCAGCAGCTTAGAAGACAGCCTCAATGAAAAACTGTTTTTT. Protein sequence: CASSLEDSLNEKLFF.

The V and J genes are TRBV4-1 and TRBJ2-3; 16 bases are a match to TRBD2. The germline V gene has CDR1 MGHRA and CDR2 YSYEKL. J lost 0 bases, V lost 0 bases, and 6 bases had no gene match. The CDR3 has 20 residues. The CDR3 reads CASSQEGLAGGTPSTDTQYF. The CDR3 DNA follows: TGCGCCAGCAGCCAAGAGGGACTAGCGGGGGGGACGCCTAGCACAGATACGCAGTATTTT.

The rearrangement links TRBV2 to TRBJ1-2; D perhaps matches TRBD1 (6 bases). CDR3 length: 12 amino acids. CDR1 and CDR2 (germline): SNHLY, FYNNEI. Trimming left V 9 bases short and J 8 bases short, with 16 bases between. The CDR3, as DNA: TGTGCCAGTTCAAGGGGGAATGGCGGCTACACCTTC. Residues: CASSRGNGGYTF.

V is TRBV6-2 or TRBV6-3 and J is TRBJ2-7; a weak D match, TRBD1 (5 bases). Germline V gene data show CDR1 as MNHEY and CDR2 as SVGEGT. V lost 8 bases and J 3 bases, leaving 17 bases between the germline ends. This CDR3 is built from 14 residues. This CDR3 reads CASDSVRADYEQYF. The CDR3 DNA follows: TGTGCCAGCGATTCAGTCAGGGCAGACTACGAGCAGTACTTC.

The chain employs TRBV14 and TRBJ1-1; 8 bases agree with TRBD1. This CDR3 has 19 residues. V gave up 0 bases and J gave up 0 bases; unmatched junction bases: 12. Germline CDR1 is SGHDN and CDR2 is FVKESK. The CDR3 coding sequence is TGTGCCAGCAGCCAAGATCCCGGACAGGGTGAGGGAATGAACACTGAAGCTTTCTTT. Translating gives CASSQDPGQGEGMNTEAFF.

The rearrangement links TRBV9 to TRBJ2-1; TRBD1 matches 7 bases. The V gene's germline CDR1 is SGDLS and CDR2 YYNGEE. After removal of 3 bases from V and 6 bases from J, the junction contained 12 bases not matched to a gene. The CDR3 has 16 residues. CDR3 loop: CASSASGTEATNEQFF. Here the CDR3 DNA reads TGTGCCAGCAGCGCTTCCGGGACAGAAGCCACCAATGAGCAGTTCTTC. Drawing the rest from reference TRBV9 and TRBJ2-1, the complete variable domain is DSGVTQTPKHLITATGQRVTLRCSPRSGDLSVYWYQQSLDQGLQFLIQYYNGEERAKGNILERFSAQQFPDLHSELNLSSLELGDSALYFCASSASGTEATNEQFFGPGTRLTVL.

The chain recombines TRBV7-9 with TRBJ2-2, with D perhaps being TRBD1 or TRBD2 (5 bases each). Germline V gene data show CDR1 as SEHNR and CDR2 as FQNEAQ (reference sequence). This CDR3 is built from 16 residues. V was clipped by 4 bases and J by 1 base, with 13 bases between them. The CDR3 reads CASSSVGRLNTGELFF. The CDR3 coding sequence is TGTGCCAGCAGCTCAGTGGGACGGTTGAACACCGGGGAGCTGTTTTTT.

This clonotype appeared once. The CDR3, as DNA: TGTGCCAGCAGCTTGGTAGGGGTGGCCTACAATGAGCAGTTCTTC. It codes for CASSLVGVAYNEQFF. The chain couples TRBV5-6 to TRBJ2-1; maybe TRBD1 (5 bases). The CDR3 runs 15 residues. Trimming stripped 0 bases from V and 2 bases from J, with 9 bases between. CDR1 SGHDT and CDR2 YYEEEE come from the germline V gene.

In this sample, this clonotype turned up a few times. Germline and junction disagree at one end, which may indicate a read error. V and J are TRBV7-7 and TRBJ2-5, with D tentatively TRBD2 (7 bases). This CDR3 region has 14 residues. Germline lookup yields CDR1 SSHAT and CDR2 FNYEAQ (reference sequence). The CDR3 is CASSLEGGGETQYF. Written as DNA, the CDR3 is TGTGCTAGCAGCTTAGAGGGAGGGGGAGAGACCCAGTACTTC.

The chain joins TRBV29-1 to TRBJ1-2, with unresolved D. CDR1 is SQVTM, CDR2 ANQGSEA, per germline. V shed 4 bases and J shed 3 bases, with 12 bases lying between them. The CDR3 covers 13 residues. This CDR3 reads CSVAVRPHYGYTF. In nucleotides, the CDR3 is TGCAGCGTTGCCGTTCGTCCTCACTATGGCTACACCTTC.